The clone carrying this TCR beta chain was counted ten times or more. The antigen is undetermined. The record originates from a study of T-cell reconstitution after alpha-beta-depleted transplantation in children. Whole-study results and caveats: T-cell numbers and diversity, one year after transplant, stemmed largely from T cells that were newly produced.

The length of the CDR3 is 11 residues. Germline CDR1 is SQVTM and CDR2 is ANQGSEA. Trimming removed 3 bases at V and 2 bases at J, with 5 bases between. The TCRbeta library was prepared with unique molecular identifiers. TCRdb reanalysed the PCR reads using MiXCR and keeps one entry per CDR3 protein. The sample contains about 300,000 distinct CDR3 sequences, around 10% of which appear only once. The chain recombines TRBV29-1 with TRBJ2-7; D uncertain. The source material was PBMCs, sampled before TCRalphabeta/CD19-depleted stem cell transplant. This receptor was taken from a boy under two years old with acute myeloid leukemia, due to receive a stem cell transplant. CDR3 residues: CSVEVAYEQYF. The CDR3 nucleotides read TGCAGCGTTGAGGTTGCCTACGAGCAGTACTTC.